This T cell receptor (beta chain) originates from a study of blood T cell repertoires in COVID-19. Background on the study: Sites across the United States, Italy and Spain contributed samples from acute and convalescent COVID-19. T cells, B-cell-depleted T cells, or PBMCs provided the cDNA or gDNA that served as material.

The CDR3 is 18 residues long. Unmatched junction bases numbered 15, after V lost 4 bases and J lost 5 bases. The germline V gene encodes CDR1 LGHNA and CDR2 YSLEER. This clone showed up just a few times. Source study methods: It was from reference gene primer amplification that nucleated cell counts were estimated. Method: immunoSEQ multiplex PCR; TCRdb's copy keeps in-frame clones and lacks some. The D gene and trimming were derived from the DNA, and the V and J assignments and clone size from that table. The sample records about 240,000 clones, around 79% being singletons. The J gene is TRBJ2-2, the V gene TRBV4-3, with 8 bases fitting TRBD1. The receptor comes from a woman of 80 years or more with acute or convalescent COVID-19. The sample was peripheral blood. The CDR3 sequence is CASSPVLRGLGETGELFF. For the CDR3, the DNA is TGCGCCAGCAGCCCAGTCCTCAGGGGGCTTGGGGAAACCGGGGAGCTGTTTTTT.